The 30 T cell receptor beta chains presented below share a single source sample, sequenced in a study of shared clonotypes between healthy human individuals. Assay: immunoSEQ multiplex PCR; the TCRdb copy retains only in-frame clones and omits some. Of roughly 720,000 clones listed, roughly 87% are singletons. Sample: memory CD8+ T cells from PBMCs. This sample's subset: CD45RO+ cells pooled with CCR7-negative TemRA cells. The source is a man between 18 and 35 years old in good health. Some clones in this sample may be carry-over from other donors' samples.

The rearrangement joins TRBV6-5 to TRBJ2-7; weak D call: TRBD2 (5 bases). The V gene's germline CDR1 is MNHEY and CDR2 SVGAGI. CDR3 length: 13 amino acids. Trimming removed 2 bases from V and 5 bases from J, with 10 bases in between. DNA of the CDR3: TGTGCCAGCAGTTACCCCTCGGGGAACGAGCAGTACTTC. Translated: CASSYPSGNEQYF.

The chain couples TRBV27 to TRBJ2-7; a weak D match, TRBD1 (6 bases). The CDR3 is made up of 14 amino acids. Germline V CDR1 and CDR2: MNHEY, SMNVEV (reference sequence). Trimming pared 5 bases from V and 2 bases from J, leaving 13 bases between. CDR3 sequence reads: CASSITGFPYEQYF. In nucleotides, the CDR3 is TGTGCCAGCAGTATAACAGGGTTCCCCTACGAGCAGTACTTC.

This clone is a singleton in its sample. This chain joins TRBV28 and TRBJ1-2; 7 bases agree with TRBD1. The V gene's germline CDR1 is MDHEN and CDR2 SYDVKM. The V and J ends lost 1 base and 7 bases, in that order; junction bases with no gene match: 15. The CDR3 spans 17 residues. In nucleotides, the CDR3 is TGTGCCAGCAGTTTATCCCCTCTGCGACAGGGTATCAGTGGCTACACCTTC. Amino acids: CASSLSPLRQGISGYTF.

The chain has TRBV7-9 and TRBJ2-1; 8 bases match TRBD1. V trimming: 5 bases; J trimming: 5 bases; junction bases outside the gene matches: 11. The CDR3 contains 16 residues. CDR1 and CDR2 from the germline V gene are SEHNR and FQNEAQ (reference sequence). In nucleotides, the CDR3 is TGTGCCAGCAGCGCTAAACCCGGGACAGGACACAATGAGCAGTTCTTC. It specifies CASSAKPGTGHNEQFF.

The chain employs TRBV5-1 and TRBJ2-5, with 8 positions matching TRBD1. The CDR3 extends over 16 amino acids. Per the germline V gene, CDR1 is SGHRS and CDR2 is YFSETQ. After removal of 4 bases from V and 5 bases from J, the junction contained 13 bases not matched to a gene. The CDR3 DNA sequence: TGCGCCAGCAGCCACCGCCAGGGACAGGCGGGGGAGACCCAGTACTTC. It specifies CASSHRQGQAGETQYF.

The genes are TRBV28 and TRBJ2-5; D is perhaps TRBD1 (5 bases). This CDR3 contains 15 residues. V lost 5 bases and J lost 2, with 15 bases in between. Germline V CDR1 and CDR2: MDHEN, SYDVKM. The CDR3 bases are TGTGCCAGCAGTCCGACCCTCAGGGAACAAGAGACCCAGTACTTC. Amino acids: CASSPTLREQETQYF.

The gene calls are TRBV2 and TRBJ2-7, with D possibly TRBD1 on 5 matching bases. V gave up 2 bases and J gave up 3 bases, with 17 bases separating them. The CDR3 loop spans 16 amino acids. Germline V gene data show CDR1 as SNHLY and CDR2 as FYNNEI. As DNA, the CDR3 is TGTGCCAGCAGTGAAAGGTCGGTGGGGCAGGTCTACGAGCAGTACTTC. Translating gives CASSERSVGQVYEQYF.

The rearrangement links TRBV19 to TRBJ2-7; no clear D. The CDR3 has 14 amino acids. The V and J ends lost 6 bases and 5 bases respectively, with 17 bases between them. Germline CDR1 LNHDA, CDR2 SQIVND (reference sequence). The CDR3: CASRRYSADDEQYF. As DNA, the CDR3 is TGTGCCAGTAGGCGCTACAGTGCGGACGACGAGCAGTACTTC.

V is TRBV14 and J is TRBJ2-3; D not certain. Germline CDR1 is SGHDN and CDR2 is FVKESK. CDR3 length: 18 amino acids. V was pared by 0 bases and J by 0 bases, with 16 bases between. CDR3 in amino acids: CASSQDFGWKTSTDTQYF. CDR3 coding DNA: TGTGCCAGCAGCCAAGATTTCGGATGGAAGACTAGCACAGATACGCAGTATTTT.

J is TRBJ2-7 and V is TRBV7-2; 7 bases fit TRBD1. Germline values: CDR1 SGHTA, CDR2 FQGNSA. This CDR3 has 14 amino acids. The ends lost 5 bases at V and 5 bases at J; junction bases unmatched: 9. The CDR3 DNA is TGTGCCAGCAGCCCGTTGACAGGGTGGCACGAGCAGTACTTC. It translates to CASSPLTGWHEQYF. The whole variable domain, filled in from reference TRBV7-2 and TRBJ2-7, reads GAGVSQSPSNKVTEKGKDVELRCDPISGHTALYWYRQSLGQGLEFLIYFQGNSAPDKSGLPSDRFSAERTGGSVSTLTIQRTQQEDSAVYLCASSPLTGWHEQYFGPGTRLTVT.

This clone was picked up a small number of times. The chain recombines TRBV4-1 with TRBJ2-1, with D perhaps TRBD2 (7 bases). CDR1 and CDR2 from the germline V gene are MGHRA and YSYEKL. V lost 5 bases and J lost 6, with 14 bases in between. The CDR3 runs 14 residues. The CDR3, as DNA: TGCGCCAGCAGCGAGGGGGGGGGTGTCAATGAGCAGTTCTTC. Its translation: CASSEGGGVNEQFF.

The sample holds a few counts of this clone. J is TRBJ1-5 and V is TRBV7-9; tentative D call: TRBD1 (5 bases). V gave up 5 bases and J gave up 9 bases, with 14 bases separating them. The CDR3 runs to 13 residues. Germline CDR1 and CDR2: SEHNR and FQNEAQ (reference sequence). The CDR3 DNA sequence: TGTGCCAGCAGCCTATCCGGGGCTAGGCCCCAGCATTTT. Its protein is CASSLSGARPQHF.

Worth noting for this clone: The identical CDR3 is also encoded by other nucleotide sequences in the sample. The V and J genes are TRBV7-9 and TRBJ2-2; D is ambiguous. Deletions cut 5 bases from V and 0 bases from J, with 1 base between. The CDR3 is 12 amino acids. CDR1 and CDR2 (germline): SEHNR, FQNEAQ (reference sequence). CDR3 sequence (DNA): TGTGCCAGCAGCCCGAACACCGGGGAGCTGTTTTTT. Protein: CASSPNTGELFF.

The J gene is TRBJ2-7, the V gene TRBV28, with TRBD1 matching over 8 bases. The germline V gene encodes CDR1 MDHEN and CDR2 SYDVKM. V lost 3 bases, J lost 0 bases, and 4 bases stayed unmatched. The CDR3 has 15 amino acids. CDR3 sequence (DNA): TGTGCCAGCAGTTTTGGACAGGGCCTCTCCTACGAGCAGTACTTC. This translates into CASSFGQGLSYEQYF.

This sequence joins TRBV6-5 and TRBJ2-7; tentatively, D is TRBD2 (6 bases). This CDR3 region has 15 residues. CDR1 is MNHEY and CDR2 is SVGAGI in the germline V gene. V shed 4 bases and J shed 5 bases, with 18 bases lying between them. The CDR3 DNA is TGTGCCAGCAGTTCCGGGAGTTTCATTGCCAACGAGCAGTACTTC. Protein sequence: CASSSGSFIANEQYF.

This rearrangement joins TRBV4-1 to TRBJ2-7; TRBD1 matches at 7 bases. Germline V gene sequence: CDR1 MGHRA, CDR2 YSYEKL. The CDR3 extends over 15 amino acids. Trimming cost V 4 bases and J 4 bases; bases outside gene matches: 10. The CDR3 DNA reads TGCGCCAGCAGCCTAGAGGACAGGCGTCAATACGAGCAGTACTTC. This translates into CASSLEDRRQYEQYF.

The CDR3 region has the DNA TGTGCCAGCAGTATACTCACAGGGGGCACCGGGGAGCTGTTTTTT. It codes for CASSILTGGTGELFF. This chain links TRBV27 with TRBJ2-2; 8 bases match TRBD1. CDR3 length equals 15 residues. Germline loops: CDR1 MNHEY, CDR2 SMNVEV (reference sequence). Unmatched junction bases numbered 6, after V lost 5 bases and J lost 4 bases.

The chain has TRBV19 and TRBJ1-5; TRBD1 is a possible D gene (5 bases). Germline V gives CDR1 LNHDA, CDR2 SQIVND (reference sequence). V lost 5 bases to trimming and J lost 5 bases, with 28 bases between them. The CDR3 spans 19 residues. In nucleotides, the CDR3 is TGTGCCAGTAGTCCGTTTGGGCCGCCTCGACGGGGCACAGATCAGCCCCAGCATTTT. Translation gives CASSPFGPPRRGTDQPQHF.

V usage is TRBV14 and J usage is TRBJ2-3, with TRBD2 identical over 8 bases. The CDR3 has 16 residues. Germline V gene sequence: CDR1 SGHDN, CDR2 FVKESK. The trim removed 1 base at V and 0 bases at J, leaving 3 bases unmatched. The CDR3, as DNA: TGTGCCAGCAGCCAAGCGGCTAGCGGGAGCACAGATACGCAGTATTTT. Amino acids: CASSQAASGSTDTQYF.

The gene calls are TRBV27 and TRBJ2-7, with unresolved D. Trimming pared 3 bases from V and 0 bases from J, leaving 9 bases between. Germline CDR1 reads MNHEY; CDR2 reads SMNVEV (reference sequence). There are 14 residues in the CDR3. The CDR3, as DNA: TGTGCCAGCAGTTTCGGAAGGCTCTCCTACGAGCAGTACTTC. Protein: CASSFGRLSYEQYF.

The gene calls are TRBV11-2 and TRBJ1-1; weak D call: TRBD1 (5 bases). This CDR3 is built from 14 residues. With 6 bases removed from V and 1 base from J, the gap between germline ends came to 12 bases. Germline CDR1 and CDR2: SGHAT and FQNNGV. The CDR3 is CASRRRQTNTEAFF. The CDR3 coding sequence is TGTGCCAGCAGGCGCCGACAGACGAACACTGAAGCTTTCTTT. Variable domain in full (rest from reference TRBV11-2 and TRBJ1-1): EAGVAQSPRYKIIEKRQSVAFWCNPISGHATLYWYQQILGQGPKLLIQFQNNGVVDDSQLPKDRFSAERLKGVDSTLKIQPAKLEDSAVYLCASRRRQTNTEAFFGQGTRLTVV.

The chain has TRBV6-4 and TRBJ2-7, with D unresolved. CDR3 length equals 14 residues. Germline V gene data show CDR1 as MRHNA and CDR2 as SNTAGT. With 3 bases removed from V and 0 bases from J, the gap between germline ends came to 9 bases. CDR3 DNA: TGTGCCAGCAGTGAGTGGGTCGGCTCCTACGAGCAGTACTTC. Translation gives CASSEWVGSYEQYF.

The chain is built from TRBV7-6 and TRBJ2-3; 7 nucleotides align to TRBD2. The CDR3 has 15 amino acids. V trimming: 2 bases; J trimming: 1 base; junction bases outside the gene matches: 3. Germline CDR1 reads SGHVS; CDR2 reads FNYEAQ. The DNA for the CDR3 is TGTGCCAGCAGCTTACTAGCGGAAGGCACAGATACGCAGTATTTT. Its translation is CASSLLAEGTDTQYF.

CDR3 sequence: CASSLIWNEQFF. Written as DNA, the CDR3 is TGTGCCAGCAGCTTAATATGGAATGAGCAGTTCTTC. The chain has TRBV7-9 and TRBJ2-1; D ambiguous. The V end lost 2 bases, the J end lost 7 bases, and 6 bases lay between the germline ends. This CDR3 has 12 residues. Germline-derived CDR1 and CDR2 are SEHNR and FQNEAQ (reference sequence).

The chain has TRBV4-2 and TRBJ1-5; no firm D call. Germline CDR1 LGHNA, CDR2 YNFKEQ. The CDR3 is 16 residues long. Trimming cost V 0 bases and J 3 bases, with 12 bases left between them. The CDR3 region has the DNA TGTGCCAGCAGCCAAGAAGACGCTGCATACAATCAGCCCCAGCATTTT. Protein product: CASSQEDAAYNQPQHF.

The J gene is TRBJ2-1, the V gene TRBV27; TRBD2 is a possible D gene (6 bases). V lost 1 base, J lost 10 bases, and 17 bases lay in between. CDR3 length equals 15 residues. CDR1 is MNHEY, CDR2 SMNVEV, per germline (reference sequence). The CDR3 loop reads CASSLWGERESEQFF. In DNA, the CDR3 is TGTGCCAGCAGTTTATGGGGGGAGAGGGAATCGGAGCAGTTCTTC.

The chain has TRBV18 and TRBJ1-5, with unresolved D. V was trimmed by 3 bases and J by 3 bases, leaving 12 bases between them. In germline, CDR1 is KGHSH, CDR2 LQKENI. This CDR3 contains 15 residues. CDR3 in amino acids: CASSPGRATNQPQHF. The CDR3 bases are TGTGCCAGCTCACCGGGCCGGGCAACCAATCAGCCCCAGCATTTT.

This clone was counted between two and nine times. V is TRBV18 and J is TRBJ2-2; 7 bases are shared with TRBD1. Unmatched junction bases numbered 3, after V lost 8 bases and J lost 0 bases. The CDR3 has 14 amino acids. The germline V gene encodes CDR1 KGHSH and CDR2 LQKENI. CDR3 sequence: CASTGQSNTGELFF. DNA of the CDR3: TGTGCCAGCACGGGACAGTCGAACACCGGGGAGCTGTTTTTT.

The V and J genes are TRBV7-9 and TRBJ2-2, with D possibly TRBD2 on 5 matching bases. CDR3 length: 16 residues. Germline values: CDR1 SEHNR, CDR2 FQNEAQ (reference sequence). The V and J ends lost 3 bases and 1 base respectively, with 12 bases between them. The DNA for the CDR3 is TGTGCCAGCAGCTTCCCACGAGGACTGAACACCGGGGAGCTGTTTTTT. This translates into CASSFPRGLNTGELFF.

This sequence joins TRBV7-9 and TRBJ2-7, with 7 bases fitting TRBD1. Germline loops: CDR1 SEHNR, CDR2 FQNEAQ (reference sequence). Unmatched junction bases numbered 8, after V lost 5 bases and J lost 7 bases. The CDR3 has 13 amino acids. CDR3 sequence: CASSKLTGREQYF. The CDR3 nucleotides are TGTGCCAGCAGCAAGTTGACAGGGCGGGAGCAGTACTTC.